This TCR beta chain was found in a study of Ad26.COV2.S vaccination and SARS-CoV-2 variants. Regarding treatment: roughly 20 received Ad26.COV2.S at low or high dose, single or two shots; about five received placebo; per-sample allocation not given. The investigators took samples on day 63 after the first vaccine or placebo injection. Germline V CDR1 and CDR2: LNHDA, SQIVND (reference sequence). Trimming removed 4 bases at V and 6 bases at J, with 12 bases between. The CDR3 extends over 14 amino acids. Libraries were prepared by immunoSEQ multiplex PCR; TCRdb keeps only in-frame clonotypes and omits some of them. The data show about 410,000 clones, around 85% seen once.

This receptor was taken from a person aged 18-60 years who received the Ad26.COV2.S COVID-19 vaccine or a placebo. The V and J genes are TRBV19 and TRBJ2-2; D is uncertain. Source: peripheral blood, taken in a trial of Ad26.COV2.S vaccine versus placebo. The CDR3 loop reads CASSRAYPPGELFF. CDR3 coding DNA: TGTGCCAGTAGTAGGGCATATCCCCCCGGGGAGCTGTTTTTT. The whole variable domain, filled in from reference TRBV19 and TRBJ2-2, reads DGGITQSPKYLFRKEGQNVTLSCEQNLNHDAMYWYRQDPGQGLRLIYYSQIVNDFQKGDIAEGYSVSREKKESFPLTVTSAQKNPTAFYLCASSRAYPPGELFFGEGSRLTVL.